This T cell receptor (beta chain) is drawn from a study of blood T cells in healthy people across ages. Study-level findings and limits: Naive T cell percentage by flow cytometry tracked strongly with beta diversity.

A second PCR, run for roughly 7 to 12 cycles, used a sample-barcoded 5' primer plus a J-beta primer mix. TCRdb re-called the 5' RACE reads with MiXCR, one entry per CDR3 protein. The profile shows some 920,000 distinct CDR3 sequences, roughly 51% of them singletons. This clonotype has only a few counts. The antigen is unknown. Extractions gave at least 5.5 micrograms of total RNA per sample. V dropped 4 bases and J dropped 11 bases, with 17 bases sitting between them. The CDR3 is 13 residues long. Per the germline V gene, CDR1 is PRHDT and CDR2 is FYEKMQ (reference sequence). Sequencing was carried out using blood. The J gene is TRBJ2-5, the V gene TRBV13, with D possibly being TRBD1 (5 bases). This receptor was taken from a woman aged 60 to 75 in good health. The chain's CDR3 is CASSSDSFNEQYF. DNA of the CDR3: TGTGCCAGCAGCTCCGACAGCTTCAATGAGCAGTACTTC.